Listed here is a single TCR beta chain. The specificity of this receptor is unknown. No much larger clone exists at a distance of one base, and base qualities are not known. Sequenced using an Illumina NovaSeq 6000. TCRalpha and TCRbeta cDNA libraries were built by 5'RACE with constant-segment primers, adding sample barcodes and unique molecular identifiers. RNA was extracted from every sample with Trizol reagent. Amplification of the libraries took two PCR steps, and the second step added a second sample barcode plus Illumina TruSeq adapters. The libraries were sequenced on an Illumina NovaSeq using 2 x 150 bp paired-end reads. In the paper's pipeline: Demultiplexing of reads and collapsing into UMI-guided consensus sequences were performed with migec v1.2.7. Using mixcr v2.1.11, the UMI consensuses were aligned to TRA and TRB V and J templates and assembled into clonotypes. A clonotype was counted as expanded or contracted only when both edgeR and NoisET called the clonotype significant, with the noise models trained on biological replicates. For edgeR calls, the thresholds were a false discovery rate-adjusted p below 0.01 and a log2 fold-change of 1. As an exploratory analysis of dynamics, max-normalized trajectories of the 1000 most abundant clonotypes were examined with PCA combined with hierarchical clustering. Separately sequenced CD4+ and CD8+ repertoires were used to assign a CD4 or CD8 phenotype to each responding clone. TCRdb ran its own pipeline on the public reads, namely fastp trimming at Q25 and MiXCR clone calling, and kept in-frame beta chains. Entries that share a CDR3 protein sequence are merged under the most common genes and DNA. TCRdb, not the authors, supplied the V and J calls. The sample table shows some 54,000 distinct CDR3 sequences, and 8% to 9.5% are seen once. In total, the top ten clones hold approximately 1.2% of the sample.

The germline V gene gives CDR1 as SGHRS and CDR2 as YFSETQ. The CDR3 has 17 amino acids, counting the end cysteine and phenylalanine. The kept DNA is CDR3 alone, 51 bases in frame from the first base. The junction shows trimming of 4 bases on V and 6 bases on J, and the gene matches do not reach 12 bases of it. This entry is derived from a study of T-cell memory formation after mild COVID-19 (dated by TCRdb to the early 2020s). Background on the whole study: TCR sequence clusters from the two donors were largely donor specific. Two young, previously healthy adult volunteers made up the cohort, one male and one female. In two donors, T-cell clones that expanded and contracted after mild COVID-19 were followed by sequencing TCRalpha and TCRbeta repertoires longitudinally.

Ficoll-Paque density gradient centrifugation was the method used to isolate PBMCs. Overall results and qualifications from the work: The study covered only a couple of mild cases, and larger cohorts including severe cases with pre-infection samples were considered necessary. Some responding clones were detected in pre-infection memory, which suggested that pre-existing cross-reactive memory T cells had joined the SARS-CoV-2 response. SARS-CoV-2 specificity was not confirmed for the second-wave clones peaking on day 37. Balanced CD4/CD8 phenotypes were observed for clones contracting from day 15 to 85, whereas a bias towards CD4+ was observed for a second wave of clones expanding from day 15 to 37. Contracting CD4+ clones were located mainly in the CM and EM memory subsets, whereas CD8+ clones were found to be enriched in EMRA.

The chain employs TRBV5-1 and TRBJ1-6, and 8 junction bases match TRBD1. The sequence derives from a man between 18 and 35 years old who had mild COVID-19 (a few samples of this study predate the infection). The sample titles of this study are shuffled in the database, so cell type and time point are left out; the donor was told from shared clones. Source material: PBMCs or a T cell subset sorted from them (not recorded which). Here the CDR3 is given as CASSVGPRGQGNSPLHF. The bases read TGCGCCAGCAGCGTGGGACCCAGGGGGCAGGGTAATTCACCCCTCCACTTT. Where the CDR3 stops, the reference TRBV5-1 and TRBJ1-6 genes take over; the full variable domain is KAGVTQTPRYLIKTRGQQVTLSCSPISGHRSVSWYQQTPGQGLQFLFEYFSETQRNKGNFPGRFSGRQFSNSRSEMNVSTLELGDSALYLCASSVGPRGQGNSPLHFGNGTRLTVT.